This TCR beta chain was sequenced for a study of molecular identifiers for immune sequencing clone quantification. A few counts support this clonotype. CDR3 size: 11 residues. The germline V gene encodes CDR1 DFQATT and CDR2 SNEGSKA (reference sequence). V was pared by 3 bases and J by 2 bases, with 5 bases between. A single record per CDR3 protein comes from TCRdb applying MiXCR to the PCR reads. This sample carries approximately 680,000 distinct CDR3 sequences, about 25% of them seen once, and the ten largest clones take 0.78%. The receptor was isolated from a human donor in good health. Some libraries in this study had Jurkat cell RNA spiked in. The sample taken for sequencing was naive CD8+ T cells from blood, with Jurkat cell RNA spiked in. The subset denotes: FACS-sorted CD8+CD4-CCR7+CD45RA+ naive T cells. This chain uses TRBV20-1 with TRBJ2-7; no reliable D call. CDR3 region: CSASWAYEQYF. The CDR3 DNA follows: TGCAGTGCTAGTTGGGCCTACGAGCAGTACTTC.